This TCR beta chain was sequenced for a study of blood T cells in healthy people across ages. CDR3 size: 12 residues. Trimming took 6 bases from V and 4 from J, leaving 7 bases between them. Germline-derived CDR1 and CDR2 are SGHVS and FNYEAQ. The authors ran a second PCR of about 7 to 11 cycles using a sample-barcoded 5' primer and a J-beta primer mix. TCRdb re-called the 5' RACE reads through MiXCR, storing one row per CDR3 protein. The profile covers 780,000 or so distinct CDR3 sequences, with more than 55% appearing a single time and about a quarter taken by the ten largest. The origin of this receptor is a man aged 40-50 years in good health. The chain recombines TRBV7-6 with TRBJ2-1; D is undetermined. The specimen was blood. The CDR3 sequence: CASSAPYNEQFF. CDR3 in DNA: TGTGCCAGCAGTGCCCCATACAATGAGCAGTTCTTC.